The 32 T cell receptor beta chains below all came from one sample that was sequenced in a study of cytomegalovirus exposure and HLA in healthy donors. With 60 Vbeta and 13 Jbeta primers, the PCR was carried out. Here immunoSEQ multiplex PCR was the method, and the copy in TCRdb shows in-frame clones only, minus some. The sample has some 150,000 clones, around 80% seen once. Sequencing input: PBMCs. The receptors come from a man in his forties in good health and CMV-seronegative.

A remark on this clone: One end of the junction varies from germline; a read error may be responsible. The chain uses TRBV7-9 and TRBJ2-2; 7 bases line up with TRBD1. The CDR3 has 14 residues. Looked up from germline, CDR1 is SEHNR and CDR2 is FQNEAQ (reference sequence). In DNA, the CDR3 is TGTTCCAGCAGCTTGACAGGGTTTGACGGGGAGCTGTTTTTT. Translation gives CSSSLTGFDGELFF. The full variable domain, in which reference TRBV7-9 and TRBJ2-2 provide the parts outside the CDR3, is DTGVSQNPRHKITKRGQNVTFRCDPISEHNRLYWYRQTLGQGPEFLTYFQNEAQLEKSRLLSDRFSAERPKGSFSTLEIQRTEQGDSAMYLCSSSLTGFDGELFFGEGSRLTVL.

V is TRBV6-7 and J is TRBJ2-1; 11 bases are shared with TRBD2. TRBV6-7 is an ORF; its function is uncertain. V lost 4 bases, J lost 6 bases, and 14 bases stayed unmatched. CDR3 size: 18 residues. The CDR3: CASSCNLAGGGLGNEQFF. The DNA of the CDR3 is TGTGCCAGCAGTTGTAATCTAGCGGGAGGAGGTCTGGGCAATGAGCAGTTCTTC.

There are a few counts of this clone. The chain links TRBV30 to TRBJ2-5, with a tentative D call TRBD2 (6 bases). There are 13 residues in the CDR3. The V end lost 0 bases, the J end lost 4 bases, and 9 bases lay between the germline ends. In germline, CDR1 is GTSNPN, CDR2 SVGIG (reference sequence). The CDR3 DNA reads as TGTGCCTGGAGTGTAGGAGGGGTAGAGACCCAGTACTTC. This sequence encodes CAWSVGGVETQYF. The variable domain in full, with the rest retrieved from reference TRBV30 and TRBJ2-5, is SQTIHQWPATLVQPVGSPLSLECTVEGTSNPNLYWYRQAAGRGLQLLFYSVGIGQISSEVPQNLSASRPQDRQFILSSKKLLLSDSGFYLCAWSVGGVETQYFGPGTRLLVL.

V is TRBV27 and J is TRBJ1-2; 8 nucleotides agree with TRBD1. This CDR3 spans 16 amino acids. Unmatched junction bases numbered 12, after V lost 4 bases and J lost 5 bases. Germline values: CDR1 MNHEY, CDR2 SMNVEV (reference sequence). CDR3 loop: CASSSSRDRLGYGYTF. CDR3 coding DNA: TGTGCCAGCAGTTCATCCCGGGACAGGTTGGGGTATGGCTACACCTTC.

This chain links TRBV19 with TRBJ1-5, with TRBD1 as a possible D gene (6 bases). CDR1 and CDR2 from the germline V gene are LNHDA and SQIVND (reference sequence). The CDR3 is made up of 12 amino acids. Trimming took off 7 bases at V and 6 bases at J, with 10 bases between the two ends. In nucleotides, the CDR3 is TGTGCCAGTAAGGGGGGGAGTCAGCCCCAGCATTTT. The encoded protein is CASKGGSQPQHF.

This clone was recorded only once. The chain employs TRBV19 and TRBJ2-7, with 10 nucleotides matching TRBD1. There are 14 residues in the CDR3. Germline V gene sequence: CDR1 LNHDA, CDR2 SQIVND (reference sequence). V lost 3 bases, J lost 4 bases, and 3 bases stayed unmatched. For the CDR3, the DNA is TGTGCCAGTAGTATCGGGACAGGGGAGTACGAGCAGTACTTC. As protein: CASSIGTGEYEQYF.

The chain couples TRBV6-7 to TRBJ2-5; 7 bases map to TRBD1. TRBV6-7 is an open reading frame whose function is uncertain. V lost 5 bases to trimming and J lost 3 bases; unmatched junction nucleotides: 9. This CDR3 has 15 amino acids. The CDR3 spells CASSETGTEKETQYF. In nucleotides, the CDR3 is TGTGCCAGCAGTGAAACCGGGACAGAAAAAGAGACCCAGTACTTC.

The count of this clone is one. This sequence joins TRBV11-3 and TRBJ1-1, with unresolved D. Germline V gene data show CDR1 as SGHNT and CDR2 as YENEEA. The V and J ends lost 1 base and 11 bases respectively, with 14 bases between them. The CDR3 loop spans 13 amino acids. CDR3 loop: CASSLGPNFEAFF. CDR3 in DNA: TGTGCCAGCAGCTTAGGTCCTAACTTTGAGGCTTTCTTT. The variable domain in full, completed from reference TRBV11-3 and TRBJ1-1, reads EAGVVQSPRYKIIEKKQPVAFWCNPISGHNTLYWYLQNLGQGPELLIRYENEEAVDDSQLPKDRFSAERLKGVDSTLKIQPAELGDSAVYLCASSLGPNFEAFFGQGTRLTVV.

The rearrangement links TRBV27 to TRBJ1-6, with 7 positions matching TRBD1. Germline trimming cut 6 bases from V and 7 bases from J; bases unmatched to any gene: 6. The CDR3 loop spans 14 amino acids. Germline V gives CDR1 MNHEY, CDR2 SMNVEV (reference sequence). CDR3 sequence (DNA): TGTGCCAGCAGGAGGGACAGACCGAATTCACCCCTCCACTTT. Amino acids: CASRRDRPNSPLHF.

The chain employs TRBV28 and TRBJ1-6; 9 bases agree with TRBD1. Unmatched junction bases numbered 6, after V lost 8 bases and J lost 1 base. The length of the CDR3 is 16 residues. Germline-derived CDR1 and CDR2 are MDHEN and SYDVKM. CDR3 coding DNA: TGTGCCAGCCGGGACAGGGCTGGGTCCTATAATTCACCCCTCCACTTT. Translating it yields CASRDRAGSYNSPLHF.

This sequence joins TRBV19 and TRBJ1-2, with D possibly TRBD1 on 5 matching bases. Trimming stripped 1 base from V and 1 base from J, with 10 bases between. This CDR3 has 15 residues. From germline, CDR1 is LNHDA and CDR2 SQIVND (reference sequence). The CDR3 spells CASSIAPGINYGYTF. CDR3 DNA: TGTGCCAGTAGTATAGCGCCAGGGATTAACTATGGCTACACCTTC.

V and J are TRBV6-5 and TRBJ2-2; D is possibly TRBD1 (5 bases). Germline CDR1 reads MNHEY; CDR2 reads SVGAGI. The germline V and J ends were trimmed by 2 bases and 4 bases, with 11 bases remaining between them. The CDR3 has 15 residues. CDR3 DNA sequence: TGTGCCAGCAGTTACAACAGGATAAGCACCGGGGAGCTGTTTTTT. It encodes CASSYNRISTGELFF.

J is TRBJ1-5 and V is TRBV6-1; D is perhaps TRBD1 (5 bases). The CDR3 has 14 amino acids. Trimming left V 7 bases short and J 1 base short, with 11 bases between. CDR1 and CDR2 (germline): MNHNS, SASEGT. In DNA, the CDR3 is TGTGCCAGCATTCCAAGACAGAGCAATCAGCCCCAGCATTTT. Its protein is CASIPRQSNQPQHF.

Regarding this clone: Other DNA sequences in this specimen translate into the identical CDR3. The chain combines TRBV6-1 with TRBJ2-7; D not resolved. The ends were cut back, 7 bases at V and 1 base at J, with 5 bases in the middle. This CDR3 is built from 11 residues. The germline V gene encodes CDR1 MNHNS and CDR2 SASEGT. The CDR3 spells CASKESYEQYF. Written as DNA, the CDR3 is TGTGCCAGCAAAGAGTCCTACGAGCAGTACTTC.

The V and J genes are TRBV18 and TRBJ2-2; D may be TRBD1 (5 bases). The germline V gene encodes CDR1 KGHSH and CDR2 LQKENI. The V gene lost 3 bases and the J gene lost 7 bases, with 12 bases spanning the gap. This CDR3 is built from 14 residues. CDR3 protein: CASSPTVGNGELFF. Written as DNA, the CDR3 is TGTGCCAGCTCACCGACAGTGGGGAACGGGGAGCTGTTTTTT.

DNA of the CDR3: TGTGCCAGCCTACCCCAGGGTGTGAACACTGAAGCTTTCTTT. Its translation: CASLPQGVNTEAFF. V usage is TRBV5-4 and J usage is TRBJ1-1; possible D gene TRBD1, 5 bases. V was cut by 7 bases and J by 0 bases, with 13 bases left in between. The CDR3 sequence is 14 residues long. CDR1 and CDR2 from the germline V gene are SGHNT and YYREEE (reference sequence).

This chain links TRBV10-3 with TRBJ2-2; 8 nucleotides agree with TRBD1. The CDR3 loop spans 14 amino acids. The ends lost 8 bases at V and 2 bases at J; junction bases unmatched: 4. Germline lookup yields CDR1 ENHRY and CDR2 SYGVKD. CDR3 sequence reads: CAIQGQGNTGELFF. The CDR3, as DNA: TGTGCCATCCAAGGACAGGGAAACACCGGGGAGCTGTTTTTT.

The chain recombines TRBV4-1 with TRBJ2-1, with D perhaps TRBD1 (7 bases). CDR1 and CDR2 from the germline V gene are MGHRA and YSYEKL. Trimming pared 2 bases from V and 6 bases from J, leaving 14 bases between. This CDR3 has 15 amino acids. CDR3 sequence reads: CASSQSWQGGNEQFF. The CDR3 region has the DNA TGCGCCAGCAGCCAATCCTGGCAGGGGGGCAATGAGCAGTTCTTC.

About this clone: Other DNA variants within this sample encode the same CDR3. V and J are TRBV15 and TRBJ2-3, with 11 bases matching TRBD1. Germline CDR1 LNHNV, CDR2 YYDKDF (reference sequence). The CDR3 consists of 15 residues. J lost 4 bases, V lost 3 bases, and 3 bases had no gene match. The CDR3 nucleotides read TGTGCCACCAGCAGGGACAGGGGGCCCGCAGATACGCAGTATTTT. This translates into CATSRDRGPADTQYF.

The rearrangement links TRBV5-1 to TRBJ2-7; tentative D call: TRBD2 (6 bases). The CDR3 contains 15 residues. V gave up 3 bases and J gave up 5 bases, with 18 bases separating them. Per the germline V gene, CDR1 is SGHRS and CDR2 is YFSETQ. The CDR3 DNA reads as TGCGCCAGCAGCTCGGGACTTCCCGTTTTGGACGAGCAGTACTTC. It translates to CASSSGLPVLDEQYF.

The chain combines TRBV11-3 with TRBJ2-7; 9 bases match TRBD1. The J segment lost 3 bases and the V segment lost 5 bases, leaving 2 bases of the junction unmatched. Germline values: CDR1 SGHNT, CDR2 YENEEA. The CDR3 has 13 residues. The CDR3 reads CASSQGQGYEQYF. CDR3 nucleotides: TGTGCCAGCAGCCAGGGACAGGGCTACGAGCAGTACTTC.

The chain links TRBV5-1 to TRBJ2-1, with 13 bases lining up with TRBD2. Germline lookup yields CDR1 SGHRS and CDR2 YFSETQ. Trimming took 3 bases from V and 6 from J; bases not matched to a gene: 9. The CDR3 is made up of 17 amino acids. The CDR3 bases are TGCGCCAGCAGCTCCCGGACTAGCGGGAGTAAAGTCAATGAGCAGTTCTTC. Protein sequence: CASSSRTSGSKVNEQFF. Full variable domain (missing parts from reference TRBV5-1 and TRBJ2-1): KAGVTQTPRYLIKTRGQQVTLSCSPISGHRSVSWYQQTPGQGLQFLFEYFSETQRNKGNFPGRFSGRQFSNSRSEMNVSTLELGDSALYLCASSSRTSGSKVNEQFFGPGTRLTVL.

The V and J genes are TRBV7-2 and TRBJ2-7, with D hard to call. There are 15 residues in the CDR3. The V end lost 2 bases, the J end lost 3 bases, and 14 bases lay between the germline ends. Per the germline V gene, CDR1 is SGHTA and CDR2 is FQGNSA. CDR3 sequence reads: CASSLIPDSVYEQYF. CDR3 DNA sequence: TGTGCCAGCAGCTTAATCCCCGACTCCGTCTACGAGCAGTACTTC.

The V and J genes are TRBV9 and TRBJ2-3; D may be TRBD2 (7 bases). Germline CDR1 and CDR2: SGDLS and YYNGEE. There are 19 residues in the CDR3. V was cut by 4 bases and J by 2 bases, with 26 bases left in between. The CDR3 coding sequence is TGTGCCAGCAGCCTCTCAGGGGCGGGGACGGGGGGTGTCACAGATACGCAGTATTTT. Its protein product is CASSLSGAGTGGVTDTQYF.

A note on this clone: One end of the junction varies from germline; a read error may be responsible. This chain uses TRBV18 with TRBJ2-7, with 11 bases matching TRBD1. Looked up from germline, CDR1 is KGHSH and CDR2 is LQKENI. The CDR3 is made up of 19 amino acids. This chain's CDR3 is CASSPSRLSGQGASMAGNF. The CDR3, as DNA: TGTGCCAGCTCACCAAGTAGGTTATCAGGACAGGGGGCTTCTATGGCGGGAAACTTC.

This chain joins TRBV6-6 and TRBJ1-4, with 8 bases matching TRBD1. This CDR3 contains 16 residues. Germline trimming cut 7 bases from V and 9 bases from J; bases unmatched to any gene: 16. Germline V gives CDR1 MNHNY, CDR2 SVGAGI (reference sequence). The CDR3 here is CASTSRSDRVSQKLFF. CDR3 sequence (DNA): TGTGCCAGCACCTCCCGCTCGGACAGGGTGAGCCAAAAACTGTTTTTT.

CDR3 sequence reads: CASTPLDRGRQPQHF. For the CDR3, the DNA is TGTGCCAGTACCCCCCTCGACAGGGGAAGGCAGCCCCAGCATTTT. The rearrangement joins TRBV19 to TRBJ1-5, with 8 bases fitting TRBD1. Trimming at V came to 7 bases and at J to 7 bases, leaving 12 bases not matched to a gene. Germline V gives CDR1 LNHDA, CDR2 SQIVND (reference sequence). This CDR3 is 15 amino acids long. The full variable domain, completed using reference TRBV19 and TRBJ1-5, is DGGITQSPKYLFRKEGQNVTLSCEQNLNHDAMYWYRQDPGQGLRLIYYSQIVNDFQKGDIAEGYSVSREKKESFPLTVTSAQKNPTAFYLCASTPLDRGRQPQHFGDGTRLSIL.

The gene calls are TRBV18 and TRBJ1-4; 9 nucleotides align to TRBD1. J was trimmed by 2 bases and V by 4 bases; bases with no gene match: 5. The CDR3 extends over 16 amino acids. CDR1 KGHSH and CDR2 LQKENI come from the germline V gene. CDR3 loop: CASSRDREGTNEKLFF. The DNA for the CDR3 is TGTGCCAGCTCACGGGACAGGGAAGGTACTAATGAAAAACTGTTTTTT.

V gene TRBV5-1 combines with J gene TRBJ1-2; D not certain. The germline V gene encodes CDR1 SGHRS and CDR2 YFSETQ. The CDR3 covers 12 residues. V lost 1 base and J lost 6, with 7 bases in between. CDR3 sequence (DNA): TGCGCCAGCAGCTTGACTCCCCATGGCTACACCTTC. This sequence encodes CASSLTPHGYTF.

The CDR3 is CASSLVPARGGNTEAFF. The CDR3 DNA reads TGTGCCAGCAGCTTAGTCCCGGCCCGGGGGGGGAACACTGAAGCTTTCTTT. This chain joins TRBV7-2 and TRBJ1-1; the D gene is possibly TRBD1 (5 bases). This CDR3 contains 17 residues. Germline lookup yields CDR1 SGHTA and CDR2 FQGNSA. Trimming took 1 base from V and 1 from J, leaving 16 bases between them.

This clone came up once. The rearrangement uses TRBV7-9 and TRBJ2-7, with D uncertain. Germline V lookup: CDR1 SEHNR, CDR2 FQNEAQ (reference sequence). The length of the CDR3 is 18 residues. The V end was cut by 1 base, the J end by 3 bases, with 22 bases between. The CDR3 bases are TGTGCCAGCAGCTTAGAACCCTGGCACGGTCGAGGCCTCTACGAGCAGTACTTC. This codes for CASSLEPWHGRGLYEQYF.

This clone occurred a few times. The V call is TRBV19, the J call TRBJ2-7; D may be TRBD2 (7 bases). The CDR3 loop spans 19 amino acids. Trimming took 5 bases from V and 2 from J, leaving 28 bases between them. In germline, CDR1 is LNHDA, CDR2 SQIVND (reference sequence). Written as DNA, the CDR3 is TGTGCCAGTAGTCCCTCCCCCGCTTCAACAGGGAGGGTTACCTACGAGCAGTACTTC. It specifies CASSPSPASTGRVTYEQYF.